The 17 T cell receptor beta chains presented below share a single source sample, sequenced in a study of shared clonotypes between healthy human individuals. Produced via immunoSEQ multiplex PCR; TCRdb's table is partial and in-frame only. The sample shows more than 2,000,000 clones, 80% to 95% of them seen only once. Material: naive CD4+ T cells from PBMCs. Specified subset: CD45RA+ positively selected. All receptors derive from a man aged 18 to 35 in good health. Some clones in this sample may be carry-over from other donors' samples.

Here the CDR3 DNA reads TGTGCCAGCCGAGCGGGAGCTATGGGTCATGAGCAGTTCTTC. This codes for CASRAGAMGHEQFF. The chain recombines TRBV5-4 with TRBJ2-1; 8 bases match TRBD2. There are 14 residues in the CDR3. From germline, CDR1 is SGHNT and CDR2 YYREEE (reference sequence). Unmatched junction bases numbered 11, after V lost 7 bases and J lost 8 bases.

The chain joins TRBV28 to TRBJ2-7; a possible D gene is TRBD2 (6 bases). CDR1 MDHEN and CDR2 SYDVKM come from the germline V gene. The CDR3 consists of 13 residues. V lost 3 bases and J lost 5, with 11 bases in between. CDR3 loop: CASSFRGSHEQYF. CDR3 nucleotide sequence: TGTGCCAGCAGTTTCCGGGGGTCCCACGAGCAGTACTTC.

The CDR3 sequence: CASSSTTSTDTQYF. The CDR3 region has the DNA TGTGCCAGCAGCTCTACGACTAGCACAGATACGCAGTATTTT. This chain joins TRBV7-2 and TRBJ2-3; no definite D call. The germline V gene encodes CDR1 SGHTA and CDR2 FQGNSA. This CDR3 contains 14 residues. V lost 4 bases, J lost 0 bases, and 8 bases lay in between.

The chain employs TRBV11-2 and TRBJ2-1; perhaps D is TRBD1 or TRBD2 (6 bases each). CDR1 is SGHAT, CDR2 FQNNGV, per germline. The CDR3 contains 15 residues. V was pared by 7 bases and J by 7 bases, with 20 bases between. The CDR3 DNA reads TGTGCCAGCACCGTCGGAGGGGGTCATGGGAATGAGCAGTTCTTC. Protein: CASTVGGGHGNEQFF.

V is TRBV6-5 and J is TRBJ1-2, with D possibly matching TRBD1 (5 bases). The V end lost 2 bases, the J end lost 6 bases, and 19 bases lay between the germline ends. CDR1 MNHEY and CDR2 SVGAGI come from the germline V gene. This CDR3 contains 16 residues. The CDR3 sequence is CASSYDPVRGVNGYTF. The CDR3 bases are TGTGCCAGCAGTTACGACCCTGTGCGAGGGGTAAATGGCTACACCTTC.

The rearrangement links TRBV30 to TRBJ1-6; no clear D. Trimming left V 8 bases short and J 0 bases short, with 11 bases between. The CDR3 loop spans 14 amino acids. Germline-derived CDR1 and CDR2 are GTSNPN and SVGIG (reference sequence). The CDR3 sequence: CASQPDSYNSPLHF. CDR3 sequence (DNA): TGTGCCAGTCAGCCAGACTCCTATAATTCACCCCTCCACTTT. Complete variable domain (other parts from reference TRBV30 and TRBJ1-6): SQTIHQWPATLVQPVGSPLSLECTVEGTSNPNLYWYRQAAGRGLQLLFYSVGIGQISSEVPQNLSASRPQDRQFILSSKKLLLSDSGFYLCASQPDSYNSPLHFGNGTRLTVT.

J is TRBJ1-2 and V is TRBV10-3; 9 bases align to TRBD1. The CDR3 consists of 15 residues. V lost 1 base to trimming and J lost 4 bases; unmatched junction nucleotides: 4. The germline V gene encodes CDR1 ENHRY and CDR2 SYGVKD. The CDR3 sequence: CAISELGQGSYGYTF. The CDR3 DNA reads TGTGCCATCAGTGAGTTAGGACAGGGGTCCTATGGCTACACCTTC.

This clone was seen just once. The rearrangement links TRBV6-5 to TRBJ1-5; no reliable D call. V was pared by 6 bases and J by 0 bases, with 12 bases between. The CDR3 is 15 residues long. The germline V gene encodes CDR1 MNHEY and CDR2 SVGAGI. Written as DNA, the CDR3 is TGTGCCAGCAGCCCGGGCCACCTTAGCAATCAGCCCCAGCATTTT. Its translation is CASSPGHLSNQPQHF.

The chain combines TRBV4-2 with TRBJ2-1, with TRBD2 matching over 13 bases. CDR3 size: 17 residues. The J segment lost 7 bases and the V segment lost 4 bases, leaving 10 bases of the junction unmatched. Germline-derived CDR1 and CDR2 are LGHNA and YNFKEQ. The CDR3 region has the DNA TGTGCCAGCAGCCGACAACTAGCGGGAGGGCCCGGGAATGAGCAGTTCTTC. It yields the protein CASSRQLAGGPGNEQFF.

The V and J genes are TRBV4-2 and TRBJ1-4, with D unresolved. V was clipped by 3 bases and J by 5 bases, with 13 bases between them. The CDR3 sequence is 15 residues long. Germline V lookup: CDR1 LGHNA, CDR2 YNFKEQ. CDR3 loop: CASSQPDGRNEKLFF. The CDR3 coding sequence is TGTGCCAGCAGCCAGCCGGACGGCCGGAATGAAAAACTGTTTTTT.

This chain joins TRBV6-5 and TRBJ1-2, with D possibly matching TRBD1 (5 bases). Germline V gene lookup returns CDR1 MNHEY and CDR2 SVGAGI. V lost 5 bases to trimming and J lost 5 bases, with 12 bases between them. The CDR3 is 13 amino acids. Here the CDR3 reads CASSPDRQYGYTF. In nucleotides, the CDR3 is TGTGCCAGCAGTCCTGACAGACAATATGGCTACACCTTC.

This chain joins TRBV27 and TRBJ1-5, with D perhaps matching TRBD1 (6 bases). In germline, CDR1 is MNHEY, CDR2 SMNVEV (reference sequence). CDR3 length: 15 amino acids. V shed 3 bases and J shed 1 base, with 10 bases lying between them. CDR3 DNA: TGTGCCAGCAGTTTTAAGGGGGAGAGCAATCAGCCCCAGCATTTT. Translating it yields CASSFKGESNQPQHF.

This chain joins TRBV27 and TRBJ1-2; D is uncertain. Between the trimmed V and J ends, which lost 8 bases and 8 bases, there was a span of 6 bases. CDR3 size: 9 residues. Germline values: CDR1 MNHEY, CDR2 SMNVEV (reference sequence). In DNA form, the CDR3 reads TGTGCCAGCCCTAGGGGCTACACCTTC. Protein: CASPRGYTF.

This chain joins TRBV9 and TRBJ1-3; D not resolved. Germline lookup yields CDR1 SGDLS and CDR2 YYNGEE. The CDR3 extends over 14 amino acids. The V end was cut by 4 bases, the J end by 2 bases, with 10 bases between. In DNA form, the CDR3 reads TGTGCCAGCAGCCCAGAAAGGGCTGGAAACACCATATATTTT. Its translation: CASSPERAGNTIYF.

The chain is built from TRBV30 and TRBJ1-5; D gene ambiguous. The CDR3 sequence is 15 residues long. Per germline, CDR1 GTSNPN and CDR2 SVGIG (reference sequence). Trimming removed 2 bases from V and 0 bases from J, with 11 bases in between. The CDR3 DNA is TGTGCCTGGAGTACGGCAGCGTATAGCAATCAGCCCCAGCATTTT. This sequence encodes CAWSTAAYSNQPQHF.

This chain joins TRBV5-1 and TRBJ2-1; weak D call: TRBD2 (7 bases). V lost 1 base and J lost 2, with 22 bases in between. Germline CDR1 SGHRS, CDR2 YFSETQ. The CDR3 has 19 residues. CDR3 protein: CASSLPGASGVTTYNEQFF. CDR3 bases: TGCGCCAGCAGCTTGCCGGGGGCGAGCGGGGTTACCACCTACAATGAGCAGTTCTTC.

The chain recombines TRBV6-5 with TRBJ1-1; D remains unclear. V dropped 4 bases and J dropped 5 bases, with 20 bases sitting between them. This CDR3 is built from 16 residues. The germline gives CDR1 MNHEY, CDR2 SVGAGI. In DNA form, the CDR3 reads TGTGCCAGCAGTTTCCGGGCTTCTAGCCCGATTACTGAAGCTTTCTTT. It encodes CASSFRASSPITEAFF.